This TCR beta chain was recovered during a study of PD-1 blockade in classical Hodgkin lymphoma. Brentuximab vedotin exposure varied among the patients, all of whom had relapsed after autologous stem cell transplantation. Overall study results and limits: At baseline, newly diagnosed patients reportedly showed less TCR diversity than healthy donors. Patients newly diagnosed and complete responders had comparable baseline diversity.

Comments on this clone: Antigen: not known.

Data came from immunoSEQ multiplex PCR; TCRdb stores just in-frame clones and leaves some out. The data show about 41,000 clones, 65% to 80% seen once. The CDR3 spans 14 residues. Germline V gene data show CDR1 as LNHDA and CDR2 as SQIVND (reference sequence). V lost 7 bases and J 10 bases, leaving 17 bases between the germline ends. Sequenced here: peripheral blood mononuclear cells (PBMCs), sampled at baseline. The chain combines TRBV19 with TRBJ1-6; TRBD1 is a possible D gene (5 bases). The receptor's source is a human donor with classical Hodgkin lymphoma. The CDR3 sequence is CASKVGRLGSPLHF. CDR3 bases: TGTGCCAGTAAGGTGGGACGACTCGGGTCACCCCTCCACTTT.